The 24 T cell receptor beta chains below were found in one sample sequenced in a study of cytomegalovirus exposure and HLA in healthy donors. A multiplex PCR was run with 60 Vbeta primers and 13 Jbeta primers. Produced via immunoSEQ multiplex PCR; TCRdb's table is partial and in-frame only. The sample contains more than 140,000 clones, 70% to 85% of which appear only once. Input material: PBMCs. The receptors here all came from a woman in her 40s in good health and CMV-seronegative.

A few counts support this clone. The V and J genes are TRBV27 and TRBJ2-5; the match to TRBD1 covers 7 bases. There are 16 residues in the CDR3. Germline trimming cut 5 bases from V and 2 bases from J; bases unmatched to any gene: 11. Per germline, CDR1 MNHEY and CDR2 SMNVEV (reference sequence). The CDR3 bases are TGTGCCAGCAGTGCAGGACAGGTCCCATCACAAGAGACCCAGTACTTC. This gives the protein CASSAGQVPSQETQYF.

The chain links TRBV25-1 to TRBJ2-5; TRBD1 aligns across 9 bases. Germline CDR1 is MGHDK and CDR2 is SYGVNS. The J segment lost 11 bases and the V segment lost 5 bases, leaving 3 bases of the junction unmatched. The CDR3 contains 11 residues. The CDR3 DNA reads as TGTGCCAGCAGTCGGACAGGGGCTCAGTACTTC. This gives the protein CASSRTGAQYF.

This clone was observed a handful of times. The genes are TRBV10-3 and TRBJ1-1, with 7 bases matching TRBD1. The ends lost 2 bases at V and 2 bases at J; junction bases unmatched: 5. CDR3 size: 15 residues. Germline V CDR1 and CDR2: ENHRY, SYGVKD. CDR3 in amino acids: CAISEGQAANTEAFF. The DNA of the CDR3 is TGTGCCATCAGTGAGGGACAGGCCGCTAACACTGAAGCTTTCTTT.

The sample holds one count of this clone. The chain joins TRBV11-1 to TRBJ2-7, with a tentative D call TRBD2 (5 bases). The CDR3 spans 16 residues. With 3 bases removed from V and 0 bases from J, the gap between germline ends came to 15 bases. Germline CDR1 is SGHAT and CDR2 is FQDESV (reference sequence). CDR3 region: CASSFVGNGNSYEQYF. Here the CDR3 DNA reads TGTGCCAGCAGCTTTGTGGGGAACGGGAACTCCTACGAGCAGTACTTC.

This chain links TRBV19 with TRBJ1-1; TRBD1 might be the D (6 bases). Germline V gene lookup returns CDR1 LNHDA and CDR2 SQIVND (reference sequence). CDR3 size: 13 residues. With 8 bases removed from V and 5 bases from J, the gap between germline ends came to 15 bases. The CDR3 spells CASGKEGGTEAFF. For the CDR3, the DNA is TGTGCCAGTGGAAAAGAGGGGGGGACTGAAGCTTTCTTT.

The rearrangement uses TRBV6-5 and TRBJ2-3, with 7 positions matching TRBD1. The CDR3 has 12 residues. V was pared by 6 bases and J by 9 bases, with 6 bases of the junction left unmatched. CDR1 is MNHEY and CDR2 is SVGAGI in the germline V gene. The CDR3 is CASRTRQGTQYF. The DNA of the CDR3 is TGTGCCAGCAGAACCAGACAGGGAACGCAGTATTTT.

The chain has TRBV6-6 and TRBJ1-5, with 7 bases aligning to TRBD1. CDR3 size: 14 residues. The V segment lost 6 bases and the J segment 5 bases; nucleotides outside the gene matches: 7. Germline-derived CDR1 and CDR2 are MNHNY and SVGAGI (reference sequence). The chain's CDR3 is CASSRQGRHQPQHF. In nucleotides, the CDR3 is TGTGCCAGCAGCCGACAGGGTAGGCATCAGCCCCAGCATTTT.

The chain has TRBV2 and TRBJ2-2; TRBD2 aligns across 7 bases. The CDR3 is 17 residues long. Trimming at V came to 0 bases and at J to 4 bases, leaving 8 bases not matched to a gene. Germline loops: CDR1 SNHLY, CDR2 FYNNEI. In DNA, the CDR3 is TGTGCCAGCAGTGAAGCGAAGGGACTACACTTCACCGGGGAGCTGTTTTTT. Translating gives CASSEAKGLHFTGELFF.

The chain couples TRBV4-3 to TRBJ2-5; 7 positions agree with TRBD1. The DNA end lines up better with TRBJ2-7; the J call may be wrong. The CDR3 totals 18 residues. Germline assignment: CDR1 LGHNA and CDR2 YSLEER. The CDR3 DNA sequence: TGCGCCAGCAGCCAAGGAGCGAGACAGGGTTGGGTATTGGACGAGCAGTACTTC. This sequence encodes CASSQGARQGWVLDEQYF.

This clone was detected only a few times. This chain links TRBV7-9 with TRBJ2-2; TRBD2 aligns across 9 bases. V lost 0 bases to trimming and J lost 7 bases; unmatched junction nucleotides: 12. The CDR3 covers 18 residues. Germline loops: CDR1 SEHNR, CDR2 FQNEAQ (reference sequence). DNA of the CDR3: TGTGCCAGCAGCTTAGCCTATTCTAGCGGGAATGGTCACGGGGAGCTGTTTTTT. Translation gives CASSLAYSSGNGHGELFF. The full variable domain, rest sourced from reference TRBV7-9 and TRBJ2-2, is DTGVSQNPRHKITKRGQNVTFRCDPISEHNRLYWYRQTLGQGPEFLTYFQNEAQLEKSRLLSDRFSAERPKGSFSTLEIQRTEQGDSAMYLCASSLAYSSGNGHGELFFGEGSRLTVL.

V gene TRBV7-2 combines with J gene TRBJ2-7; possible D gene TRBD1, 6 bases. The CDR3 length is 12 residues. Germline V gives CDR1 SGHTA, CDR2 FQGNSA. The ends were cut back, 3 bases at V and 4 bases at J, with 7 bases in the middle. The CDR3: CASSLTGYEQYF. Here the CDR3 DNA reads TGTGCCAGCAGCTTGACAGGTTACGAGCAGTACTTC.

This chain links TRBV11-3 with TRBJ2-1; 16 bases are shared with TRBD2. The length of the CDR3 is 17 residues. Per the germline V gene, CDR1 is SGHNT and CDR2 is YENEEA. J was trimmed by 8 bases and V by 4 bases; bases with no gene match: 8. The CDR3 reads CASSSGTSGRAFDEQFF. DNA for the CDR3: TGTGCCAGCAGCTCCGGGACTAGCGGGAGGGCCTTCGATGAGCAGTTCTTC.

V is TRBV28 and J is TRBJ2-7; 8 bases are shared with TRBD2. The CDR3 sequence is 19 residues long. V lost 1 base and J lost 1; bases outside the gene matches: 15. CDR1 is MDHEN and CDR2 is SYDVKM in the germline V gene. CDR3 DNA: TGTGCCAGCAGTTTATCGGGAGGGGCTATACGACCCTCATCCTACGAGCAGTACTTC. Translated: CASSLSGGAIRPSSYEQYF.

This clone was found a few times. The rearrangement joins TRBV7-2 to TRBJ2-3; possibly TRBD2 for D (5 bases). The CDR3 length is 14 residues. V lost 6 bases and J lost 2, with 12 bases in between. Looked up from germline, CDR1 is SGHTA and CDR2 is FQGNSA. CDR3: CASSVTRITDTQYF. The CDR3 bases are TGTGCCAGCAGTGTTACTAGAATCACAGATACGCAGTATTTT.

This sequence joins TRBV5-1 and TRBJ1-1; 7 nucleotides match TRBD1. Per the germline V gene, CDR1 is SGHRS and CDR2 is YFSETQ. Trimming took 2 bases from V and 8 from J; bases not matched to a gene: 9. The length of the CDR3 is 14 residues. Here the CDR3 DNA reads TGCGCCAGCAGCTTAGGGACAGCATCTATCGAAGCTTTCTTT. Amino acid sequence: CASSLGTASIEAFF.

The chain is built from TRBV7-3 and TRBJ1-1, with no clear D. CDR3 length equals 13 residues. Trimming left V 0 bases short and J 7 bases short, with 9 bases between. Germline V gives CDR1 SGHTA, CDR2 FQGTGA. The CDR3 nucleotides are TGTGCCAGCAGCTTAACACAGCCAGATGAAGCTTTCTTT. Translation gives CASSLTQPDEAFF.

The chain recombines TRBV19 with TRBJ1-1, with D tentatively TRBD1 (6 bases). Trimming took 7 bases from V and 0 from J, leaving 18 bases between them. In germline, CDR1 is LNHDA, CDR2 SQIVND (reference sequence). The CDR3 runs 16 residues. Here the CDR3 reads CASNPMTGLMNTEAFF. DNA for the CDR3: TGTGCCAGTAATCCCATGACAGGACTGATGAACACTGAAGCTTTCTTT. Complete variable domain (other parts from reference TRBV19 and TRBJ1-1): DGGITQSPKYLFRKEGQNVTLSCEQNLNHDAMYWYRQDPGQGLRLIYYSQIVNDFQKGDIAEGYSVSREKKESFPLTVTSAQKNPTAFYLCASNPMTGLMNTEAFFGQGTRLTVV.

The rearrangement uses TRBV5-6 and TRBJ1-2, with D perhaps TRBD1 (5 bases). Germline lookup yields CDR1 SGHDT and CDR2 YYEEEE. The ends were cut back, 0 bases at V and 4 bases at J, with 16 bases in the middle. The length of the CDR3 is 16 residues. CDR3: CASSLAFGGGFYGYTF. Written as DNA, the CDR3 is TGTGCCAGCAGCTTGGCCTTCGGGGGGGGTTTCTATGGCTACACCTTC.

This chain links TRBV6-1 with TRBJ1-5, with 8 bases fitting TRBD1. The CDR3 loop spans 14 amino acids. With 6 bases clipped from V and 0 bases from J, the junction kept 1 base outside the gene matches. Germline CDR1 and CDR2: MNHNS and SASEGT. The CDR3 is CASRGTGSNQPQHF. As DNA, the CDR3 is TGTGCCAGCAGGGGGACAGGTAGCAATCAGCCCCAGCATTTT.

This chain joins TRBV19 and TRBJ1-2, with 9 nucleotides matching TRBD1. From germline, CDR1 is LNHDA and CDR2 SQIVND (reference sequence). The CDR3 sequence is 14 residues long. V trimming: 3 bases; J trimming: 10 bases; junction bases outside the gene matches: 9. Here the CDR3 DNA reads TGTGCCAGTAGTATCTTCGGACAGGGGATGGTCTACACCTTC. Translated, it gives CASSIFGQGMVYTF.

The genes are TRBV7-7 and TRBJ2-5; possibly TRBD2 for D (5 bases). Germline loops: CDR1 SSHAT, CDR2 FNYEAQ (reference sequence). V lost 5 bases and J 1 base, leaving 11 bases between the germline ends. The CDR3 runs to 14 residues. The CDR3 DNA is TGTGCCAGCAGCCCCCCCGGGGTCCAAGAGACCCAGTACTTC. It specifies CASSPPGVQETQYF. The complete variable domain, with remaining parts taken from reference TRBV7-7 and TRBJ2-5, reads GAGVSQSPRYKVTKRGQDVTLRCDPISSHATLYWYQQALGQGPEFLTYFNYEAQPDKSGLPSDRFSAERPEGSISTLTIQRTEQRDSAMYRCASSPPGVQETQYFGPGTRLLVL.

V gene TRBV5-1 combines with J gene TRBJ1-5; D is undetermined. Trimming removed 5 bases from V and 5 bases from J, with 8 bases in between. The germline V gene has CDR1 SGHRS and CDR2 YFSETQ. This CDR3 has 12 residues. The CDR3 nucleotides read TGCGCCAGCAGTGACAACGATCAGCCCCAGCATTTT. The encoded protein is CASSDNDQPQHF.

The V and J genes are TRBV7-3 and TRBJ2-4; 7 bases line up with TRBD1. The ends lost 5 bases at V and 2 bases at J; junction bases unmatched: 15. The germline gives CDR1 SGHTA, CDR2 FQGTGA. The length of the CDR3 is 18 residues. The CDR3 DNA is TGTGCCAGCAGCCTCCGGCGACCTGGACAGGACTCCAAAAACATTCAGTACTTC. It yields the protein CASSLRRPGQDSKNIQYF.

This chain joins TRBV28 and TRBJ2-3; 7 positions match TRBD1. V dropped 10 bases and J dropped 6; count of bases not matched to a gene: 13. Germline V gene lookup returns CDR1 MDHEN and CDR2 SYDVKM. CDR3 length equals 14 residues. In DNA, the CDR3 is TGTGCCACCACTCACCTCTTACAGGGGGATACGCAGTATTTT. It encodes CATTHLLQGDTQYF.